The sequence of this TCR beta chain was determined in a study of early T cells in non-severe SARS-CoV-2 infection. This clonotype occurred many times. The antigen remains undetermined. Each cDNA molecule carried a unique molecular identifier. Each CDR3 protein is one row after TCRdb ran MiXCR on the 5' RACE reads. The repertoire holds more than 90,000 distinct CDR3 sequences, with about 11% as singletons. CDR1 and CDR2 (germline): SEHNR, FQNEAQ (reference sequence). The J segment lost 0 bases and the V segment lost 4 bases, leaving 14 bases of the junction unmatched. CDR3 length: 19 amino acids. Whole-study results and caveats: VDJdb-based annotation leaned toward anti-spike CD8 responses and missed private and CD4 specificities.

J is TRBJ1-5 and V is TRBV7-9; 8 nucleotides align to TRBD1. The sample consisted of whole blood. The clonotype was recovered from an adult who was a healthcare worker with PCR-confirmed SARS-CoV-2 infection or an uninfected control (not recorded which). The CDR3 DNA reads TGTGCCAGCAGCTGGGAACCTGAGACAGGGGTCAATAGCAATCAGCCCCAGCATTTT. It translates to CASSWEPETGVNSNQPQHF.